This is a list of T cell receptor beta chains from one sample in a study of CD8+ T cells in alopecia areata. Only in-frame clones appear in the TCRdb table, and some are missing; sequencing was by immunoSEQ multiplex PCR. The sample records approximately 180,000 clones, around 71% being singletons. The material sequenced was CD8+ T cells sorted from blood, taken at week 0. These receptors were obtained from a human donor with alopecia areata. Each CDR3 is given with its conserved first and last residue. The order of the fields is D gene, V gene, clone size, J gene, CDR3 protein, CDR3 DNA. D genes are given only for firm matches. The size of a clone is reported for some rows only, either as once, few or many, or as a class for expanded clones.

NA	TRBV5-6	NA	TRBJ2-3	CASSSSTDTQYF	TGTGCCAGCAGCTCGAGCACAGATACGCAGTATTTT
TRBD1	TRBV13	NA	TRBJ2-7	CASSLAGGRYEQYF	TGTGCCAGCAGCTTAGCAGGGGGACGGTACGAGCAGTACTTC
TRBD1	TRBV2	NA	TRBJ2-5	CASTSPPRDRGHRETQYF	TGTGCCAGCACCTCTCCCCCGAGAGACAGGGGGCATCGAGAGACCCAGTACTTC
NA	TRBV7-9	NA	TRBJ2-3	CASSLWTDTQYF	TGTGCCAGCAGCCTCTGGACAGATACGCAGTATTTT
TRBD2	TRBV13	NA	TRBJ2-1	CASRQLAGGLNEQFF	TGTGCCAGCAGACAACTAGCGGGGGGCCTCAATGAGCAGTTCTTC
NA	TRBV19	NA	TRBJ2-5	CASSIFGGEQETQYF	TGTGCCAGTAGTATCTTCGGGGGAGAGCAAGAGACCCAGTACTTC
NA	TRBV29-1	once	TRBJ2-2	CSVLDGELFF	TGCAGCGTCCTCGACGGGGAGCTGTTTTTT
NA	TRBV27	NA	TRBJ2-5	CASSFRGGLGETQYF	TGTGCCAGCAGTTTTAGGGGGGGCCTCGGAGAGACCCAGTACTTC
NA	TRBV28	NA	TRBJ2-1	CASRDYNEQFF	TGTGCCAGCAGGGACTACAATGAGCAGTTCTTC
NA	TRBV19	few	TRBJ2-1	CASSIWGVNEQFF	TGTGCCAGTAGTATATGGGGGGTTAATGAGCAGTTCTTC
NA	TRBV6-5	NA	TRBJ1-5	CASSFGRSNQPQHF	TGTGCCAGCAGTTTCGGGAGGAGCAATCAGCCCCAGCATTTT
TRBD2	TRBV9	NA	TRBJ2-1	CASSVEFSVRLAGGQFF	TGTGCCAGCAGCGTAGAATTCTCTGTTAGGTTAGCGGGGGGGCAGTTCTTC
TRBD2	TRBV5-1	few	TRBJ2-1	CASSLPSGGAYNEQFF	TGCGCCAGCAGCCTACCCAGCGGGGGGGCCTACAATGAGCAGTTCTTC
NA	TRBV4-1	NA	TRBJ2-3	CASSHGYTDTQYF	TGCGCCAGCAGCCACGGGTACACAGATACGCAGTATTTT
NA	TRBV4-1	NA	TRBJ1-5	CASSPGLSNQPQHF	TGCGCCAGCAGCCCAGGGCTAAGCAATCAGCCCCAGCATTTT
NA	TRBV12-5	NA	TRBJ1-4	CASGLAGATNEKLFF	TGTGCTAGTGGTTTGGCAGGGGCTACTAATGAAAAACTGTTTTTT
TRBD2	TRBV10-3	few	TRBJ2-5	CAIRTSGGKETQYF	TGTGCCATCAGGACTAGCGGGGGAAAAGAGACCCAGTACTTC
NA	TRBV7-3	NA	TRBJ1-2	CASQGQFHGYTF	TGTGCCAGTCAGGGACAATTTCATGGCTACACCTTC
TRBD1	TRBV7-9	NA	TRBJ2-2	CASETQGSHTGELFF	TGTGCCAGCGAAACACAGGGGTCGCACACCGGGGAGCTGTTTTTT
NA	TRBV12-5	NA	TRBJ2-7	CASGEGTPRF	TGTGCTAGTGGGGAGGGGACCCCTAGGTTC
NA	TRBV11-2	few	TRBJ2-3	CASTPLVGDTQYF	TGTGCCAGCACTCCTCTTGTAGGAGATACGCAGTATTTT
NA	TRBV7-9	NA	TRBJ2-1	CASRGAGYEQFF	TGTGCCAGCAGGGGGGCCGGCTATGAGCAGTTCTTC
NA	TRBV5-1	NA	TRBJ2-7	CASSLVGPRGEQYF	TGCGCCAGCAGCTTGGTAGGACCTCGGGGCGAGCAGTACTTC
NA	TRBV5-1	NA	TRBJ2-4	CASSLEGWTAKNIQYF	TGCGCCAGCAGCTTGGAGGGATGGACAGCCAAAAACATTCAGTACTTC
NA	TRBV11-3	NA	TRBJ2-7	CASSLGHPNYEQYF	TGTGCCAGCAGCCTCGGACACCCGAACTACGAGCAGTACTTC
TRBD2	TRBV29-1	few	TRBJ2-3	CSVDGGDLVADTQYF	TGCAGCGTTGATGGGGGGGATTTGGTCGCAGATACGCAGTATTTT
TRBD1	TRBV29-1	NA	TRBJ2-1	CSVEGLTPGQLNEQFF	TGCAGCGTTGAAGGACTCACGCCGGGACAGTTAAATGAGCAGTTCTTC
NA	TRBV5-1	NA	TRBJ2-5	CASSRLREETQYF	TGCGCCAGCAGCCGACTTAGAGAAGAGACCCAGTACTTC
NA	TRBV27	once	TRBJ1-2	CASSPGQFYGYTF	TGTGCCAGCAGCCCTGGACAGTTCTATGGCTACACCTTC
NA	TRBV30	NA	TRBJ1-4	CAWSADTGPSDEKLFF	TGTGCCTGGAGTGCAGATACGGGGCCGTCGGATGAAAAACTGTTTTTT
TRBD1	TRBV7-2	few	TRBJ2-2	CASSLNRGTGELFF	TGTGCCAGCAGCTTAAACAGGGGCACCGGGGAGCTGTTTTTT
NA	TRBV13	NA	TRBJ2-7	CASSLGPSYEQYF	TGTGCCAGCAGCTTAGGCCCTTCCTACGAGCAGTACTTC
NA	TRBV7-9	NA	TRBJ1-6	CASSLGGLNSPLHF	TGTGCCAGCAGCTTAGGTGGATTAAATTCACCCCTCCACTTT
NA	TRBV5-6	NA	TRBJ2-3	CASRELVGHPTDTQYF	TGTGCCAGCAGAGAGCTTGTAGGTCACCCCACAGATACGCAGTATTTT
NA	TRBV6-1	few	TRBJ1-5	CASSEFTGYSNQPQHF	TGTGCCAGCAGTGAATTCACCGGATATAGCAATCAGCCCCAGCATTTT
NA	TRBV29-1	NA	TRBJ1-2	CSVEGRTPYTF	TGCAGCGTTGAAGGGCGGACTCCATACACCTTC
NA	TRBV30	few	TRBJ2-7	CAWSLDFEQYF	TGTGCCTGGAGTCTGGACTTCGAGCAGTACTTC
NA	TRBV29-1	NA	TRBJ2-3	CSVVGVLDTQYF	TGCAGCGTTGTGGGGGTTTTGGATACGCAGTATTTT
NA	TRBV18	few	TRBJ2-7	CASSPRGYEQYF	TGTGCCAGCTCACCAAGGGGATACGAGCAGTACTTC
NA	TRBV30	NA	TRBJ2-6	CAWSAYTGRGANVLTF	TGTGCCTGGAGTGCCTACACAGGGCGTGGGGCCAACGTCCTGACTTTC
NA	TRBV6-5	NA	TRBJ2-3	CASSQDTQTDTQYF	TGTGCCAGCAGCCAGGACACTCAAACAGATACGCAGTATTTT
NA	TRBV30	NA	TRBJ1-1	CAWSAIWNTEAFF	TGTGCCTGGAGTGCTATCTGGAACACTGAAGCTTTCTTT
NA	TRBV7-9	few	TRBJ1-2	CASKGTGGYGYTF	TGTGCCAGCAAGGGGACCGGGGGATATGGCTACACCTTC
NA	TRBV25-1	NA	TRBJ1-5	CASSGVGQPQHF	TGTGCCAGCAGTGGAGTGGGGCAGCCCCAGCATTTT
NA	TRBV7-8	NA	TRBJ1-2	CASSLGSARAGYTF	TGTGCCAGCAGCTTAGGGTCAGCCCGCGCTGGCTACACCTTC
TRBD1	TRBV6-1	NA	TRBJ2-7	CASSGAQGASYEQYF	TGTGCCAGCAGTGGGGCACAGGGGGCTTCCTACGAGCAGTACTTC
NA	TRBV6-5	NA	TRBJ2-7	CASSLQGANYEQYF	TGTGCCAGCAGTTTACAGGGAGCCAACTACGAGCAGTACTTC
TRBD2	TRBV7-9	NA	TRBJ2-1	CASRGTTGLAYNEQFF	TGTGCCAGCAGGGGGACAACGGGACTAGCTTACAATGAGCAGTTCTTC
NA	TRBV27	NA	TRBJ2-7	CASKDGGGSYEQYF	TGTGCCAGCAAGGACGGGGGCGGTTCCTACGAGCAGTACTTC
NA	TRBV4-1	NA	TRBJ2-7	CASSQKDLGRTNGYEQYF	TGCGCCAGCAGCCAAAAGGATCTTGGCAGGACAAACGGCTACGAGCAGTACTTC
NA	TRBV7-8	NA	TRBJ2-3	CASSLVELRPDTQYF	TGTGCCAGCAGCTTAGTAGAGCTTCGGCCAGATACGCAGTATTTT